This TCR beta chain was sequenced during a study of T cell repertoires in cytomegalovirus infection. At the level of the study: As its CMV epitopes, the study selected recently identified HLA-C-restricted and well-studied HLA-B-restricted targets.

Concerning this clonotype itself: Its cognate antigen is unknown.

Study results and limitations: Ex vivo, HLA-C-restricted CMV-specific TCR beta clonotypes prevailed over the rest of the response.

TCRdb analysed the reads with MiXCR anew, one entry per CDR3 protein. The table records under 200,000 distinct CDR3 sequences, roughly 22% of them present only once. The receptor was isolated from a human donor in good health (CMV status not recorded). Some clones in this sample may be carry-over from other donors' samples. The specimen comprised CD8+ T cells from cultured PBMCs, sampled from culture after CMV antigen stimulation.

In nucleotides, the CDR3 is TGTGCCAGCAGTGGACTCACTGGAGTTTTCTTT. Amino acid sequence: CASSGLTGVFF. J is TRBJ1-1 and V is TRBV27; D is unresolved. The CDR3 is made up of 11 amino acids. Between the trimmed V and J ends, which lost 5 bases and 13 bases, there was a span of 14 bases. CDR1 and CDR2 (germline): MNHEY, SMNVEV (reference sequence).